The clone carrying this TCR beta chain was found a few times. Amplification of TCR beta CDR3 regions used RNA as the template. Initially, a first-round RT-PCR of the TCR CDR3 employed the HTBI primer set. MiXCR, run by TCRdb on the multiplex PCR reads, gives a single entry per CDR3 protein. This table has over 500,000 distinct CDR3 sequences, 14% appearing once. The sample belongs to a study of T cells in Graves' hyperthyroidism and ophthalmopathy. The sequencing input was blood. The clonotype originates from a woman between 35 and 50 years old with Graves' hyperthyroidism.

Here the CDR3 reads CASSLAGDLSSYEQYF. Here the CDR3 DNA reads TGTGCCAGCAGCTTGGCAGGGGACTTGAGCTCCTACGAGCAGTACTTC. V and J are TRBV7-2 and TRBJ2-7; D is tentatively TRBD1 or TRBD2 (6 bases each). This CDR3 has 16 amino acids. V was cut by 3 bases and J by 0 bases, with 15 bases left in between. The germline V gene has CDR1 SGHTA and CDR2 FQGNSA.